The source of this T cell receptor (beta chain) is a study of T-cell memory formation after mild COVID-19. Study in general: TCR clustering was largely donor specific. Study observations and caveats: Shrinking CD4+ clones resided mostly in CM and EM, and CD8+ ones in EMRA.

This clonotype was counted between two and nine times. The antigen is undetermined. Trimming took off 0 bases at V and 1 base at J, with 9 bases between the two ends. The CDR3 is 15 amino acids. Germline assignment: CDR1 SGHAT and CDR2 FQNNGV. From the 5' RACE reads, TCRdb called clonotypes with MiXCR, one entry per CDR3 protein. Here the sample spans 550,000 to 700,000 distinct CDR3 sequences, roughly 18% being singletons. Sequenced: PBMCs or a T cell subset sorted from them (not recorded which). This TCR derives from an adult woman who had mild COVID-19 (a few samples of this study predate the infection). Cell type and time point are not known. The chain couples TRBV11-2 to TRBJ1-2, with D uncertain. Here the CDR3 reads CASSLDRISNYGYTF. In DNA, the CDR3 is TGTGCCAGCAGCTTAGATCGGATCAGTAACTATGGCTACACCTTC.